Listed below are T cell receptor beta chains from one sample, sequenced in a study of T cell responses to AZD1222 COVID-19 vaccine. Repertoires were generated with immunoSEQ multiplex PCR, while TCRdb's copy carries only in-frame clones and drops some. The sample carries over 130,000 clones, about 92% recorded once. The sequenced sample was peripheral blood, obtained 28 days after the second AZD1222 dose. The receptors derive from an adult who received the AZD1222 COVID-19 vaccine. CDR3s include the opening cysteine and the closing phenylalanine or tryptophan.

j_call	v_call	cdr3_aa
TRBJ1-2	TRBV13	CASSSLRGGEDGYTF
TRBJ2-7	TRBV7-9	CASSSDTTKRYEQYF
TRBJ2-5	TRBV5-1	CASSLGGLAHQETQYF
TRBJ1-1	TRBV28	CASTEGLATEAFF
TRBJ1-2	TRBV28	CASSRRGTGGRWVGYTF
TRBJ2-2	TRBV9	CASSVLNTGSTGELFF
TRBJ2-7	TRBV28	CASSLQRTLTYEQYF
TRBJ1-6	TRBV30	CAWSVQRQGNNSPLHF
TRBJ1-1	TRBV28	CAISSGGRINTEAFF
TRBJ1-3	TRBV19	CASNRAGSYGNTIYF
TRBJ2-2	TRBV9	CASSFSGTGKMNTGELFF
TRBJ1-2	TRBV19	CASSGRGYTF
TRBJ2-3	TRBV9	CASSVAGFHTDTQYF
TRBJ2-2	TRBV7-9	CASSIYRGQNTGELFF
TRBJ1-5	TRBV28	CASTAEGNQPQHF
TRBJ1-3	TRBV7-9	CASSLEGTHTGNTIYF
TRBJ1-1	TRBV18	CASSPFTANTEAFF
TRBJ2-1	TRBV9	CASSPAGGPASEQFF
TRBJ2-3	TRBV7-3	CASSLKGAGHSGTDTQYF
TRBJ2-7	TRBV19	CASSRGWTGKGEQYF
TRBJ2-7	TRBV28	CASSSHSGGDYEQYF
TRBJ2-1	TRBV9	CASSVEGQDYNEQFF
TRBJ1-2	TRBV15	CATSRNQGYAGYTF
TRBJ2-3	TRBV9	CASSGGLSTDTQYF